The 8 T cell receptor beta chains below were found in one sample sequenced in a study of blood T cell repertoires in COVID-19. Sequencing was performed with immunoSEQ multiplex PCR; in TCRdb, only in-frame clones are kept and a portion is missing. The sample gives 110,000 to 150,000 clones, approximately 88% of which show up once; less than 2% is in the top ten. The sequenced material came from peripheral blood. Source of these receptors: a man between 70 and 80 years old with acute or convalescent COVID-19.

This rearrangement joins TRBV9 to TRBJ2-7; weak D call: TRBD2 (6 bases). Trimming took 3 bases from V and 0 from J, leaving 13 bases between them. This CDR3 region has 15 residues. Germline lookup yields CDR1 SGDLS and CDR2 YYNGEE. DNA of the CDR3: TGTGCCAGCAGCGCGCGGGACGGGAGCTCCTACGAGCAGTACTTC. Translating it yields CASSARDGSSYEQYF.

Written as DNA, the CDR3 is TGTGCCAGCAGCTTACCAGGTCGCGTGGAGACCCAGTACTTC. Its translation is CASSLPGRVETQYF. The chain is built from TRBV5-6 and TRBJ2-5, with no clear D. V was trimmed by 2 bases and J by 5 bases, leaving 13 bases between them. This CDR3 has 14 residues. The germline V gene encodes CDR1 SGHDT and CDR2 YYEEEE.

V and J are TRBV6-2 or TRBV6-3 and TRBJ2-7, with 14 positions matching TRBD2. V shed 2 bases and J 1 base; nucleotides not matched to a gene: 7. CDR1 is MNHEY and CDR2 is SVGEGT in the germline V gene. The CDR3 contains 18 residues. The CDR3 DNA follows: TGTGCCAGCAGTTACCTGGGACTAGCGGGAGTATCGTCCTACGAGCAGTACTTC. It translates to CASSYLGLAGVSSYEQYF.

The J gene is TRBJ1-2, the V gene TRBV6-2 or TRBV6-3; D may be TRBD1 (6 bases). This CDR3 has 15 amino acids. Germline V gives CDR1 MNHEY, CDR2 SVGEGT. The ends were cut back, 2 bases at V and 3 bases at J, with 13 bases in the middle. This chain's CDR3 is CASSYNPQGYYGYTF. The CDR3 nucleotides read TGTGCCAGCAGTTACAACCCCCAGGGGTACTATGGCTACACCTTC.

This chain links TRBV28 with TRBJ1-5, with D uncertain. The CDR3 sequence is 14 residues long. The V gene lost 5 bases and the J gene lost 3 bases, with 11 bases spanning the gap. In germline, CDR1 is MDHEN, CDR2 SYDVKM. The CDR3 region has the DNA TGTGCCAGCAGTCGCGGCGGGAACAATCAGCCCCAGCATTTT. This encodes CASSRGGNNQPQHF.

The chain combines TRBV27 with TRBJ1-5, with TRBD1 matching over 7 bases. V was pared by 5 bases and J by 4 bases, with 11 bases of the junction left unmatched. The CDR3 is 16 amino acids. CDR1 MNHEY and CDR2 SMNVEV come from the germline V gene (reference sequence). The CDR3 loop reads CASSAYSRGNNQPQHF. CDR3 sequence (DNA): TGTGCCAGCAGTGCCTACTCCAGGGGGAATAATCAGCCCCAGCATTTT.

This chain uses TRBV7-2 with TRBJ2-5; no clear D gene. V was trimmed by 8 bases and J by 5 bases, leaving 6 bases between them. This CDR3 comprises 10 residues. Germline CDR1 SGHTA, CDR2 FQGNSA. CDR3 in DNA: TGTGCCAGCGCTACGGAGACCCAGTACTTC. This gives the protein CASATETQYF.

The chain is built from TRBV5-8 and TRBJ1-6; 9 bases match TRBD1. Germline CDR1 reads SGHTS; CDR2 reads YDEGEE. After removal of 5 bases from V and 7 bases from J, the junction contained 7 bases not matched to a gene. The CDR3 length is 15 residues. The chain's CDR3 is CASSYRDRVNSPLHF. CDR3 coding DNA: TGTGCCAGCAGTTACCGGGACAGGGTGAATTCACCCCTCCACTTT. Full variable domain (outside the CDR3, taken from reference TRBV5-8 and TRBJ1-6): EAGVTQSPTHLIKTRGQQATLRCSPISGHTSVYWYQQALGLGLQFLLWYDEGEERNRGNFPPRFSGRQFPNYSSELNVNALELEDSALYLCASSYRDRVNSPLHFGNGTRLTVT.